This T cell receptor beta chain was identified during a study of response to subunit inactivated influenza vaccine. With regard to this clonotype: What it recognizes is unknown.

J was trimmed by 4 bases and V by 5 bases; bases with no gene match: 7. Germline-derived CDR1 and CDR2 are SGHVS and FNYEAQ. The CDR3 is 14 residues long. TCRdb re-called the RT-PCR reads through MiXCR, storing one row per CDR3 protein. The top ten clones hold 1.5% to 2% of a sample with fewer than 550,000 distinct CDR3 sequences, about 25% of them seen once. Study-wide results and caveats: Each seasonal influenza vaccination recruits few new T cells, the authors suggested.

The source material was CD4+ T cells sorted from PBMCs, sampled roughly 5 days after vaccination. This TCR derives from a man between 50 and 59 years old who received an inactivated influenza vaccine. This rearrangement joins TRBV7-6 to TRBJ2-7, with 8 nucleotides matching TRBD2. The DNA for the CDR3 is TGTGCCAGCAGCCCCGGGACTAGGGGGTACGAGCAGTACTTC. This codes for CASSPGTRGYEQYF. The whole variable domain, remainder taken from reference TRBV7-6 and TRBJ2-7, is GAGVSQSPRYKVTKRGQDVALRCDPISGHVSLYWYRQALGQGPEFLTYFNYEAQQDKSGLPNDRFSAERPEGSISTLTIQRTEQRDSAMYRCASSPGTRGYEQYFGPGTRLTVT.